This is a list of T cell receptor beta chains from one sample in a study of T cells after posttransplantation cyclophosphamide. Sequenced by immunoSEQ multiplex PCR; TCRdb stores in-frame clones only, minus some. Of some 52,000 clones listed, 86% are singletons. Sequenced sample: PBMCs. Receptors originate from a man aged 30 to 39 with a blood cancer, CMV-positive, and with a related stem cell donor. The CDR3 runs from the conserved cysteine through the conserved F or W. The order of the fields is clone size, V gene, D gene, J gene, CDR3 DNA, CDR3 protein. The D gene is left open where the match is weak. Only some rows state a clone size, as once, few, many or a class for expanded clones.

>.|TRBV7-2|TRBD1|TRBJ1-3
TGTGCCAGCAGCTTTATGACAGGGCACTCTGGAAACACCATATATTTT
CASSFMTGHSGNTIYF
>.|TRBV7-9|TRBD1|TRBJ1-3
TGTGCCAGCAGCTGGGGACAGCAATATGGAAACACCATATATTTT
CASSWGQQYGNTIYF
>.|TRBV19|.|TRBJ1-1
TGTGCCAGTCGTCCATGGGGCAGGGAGGGAACTGAAGCTTTCTTT
CASRPWGREGTEAFF
>.|TRBV5-1|.|TRBJ2-3
TGCGCCAGCAGAGTAGGCGGAGATACGCAGTATTTT
CASRVGGDTQYF
>.|TRBV29-1|.|TRBJ2-2
TGCAGCGTTGTATCCCCAGAGAACACCGGGGAGCTGTTTTTT
CSVVSPENTGELFF
>.|TRBV19|TRBD1|TRBJ2-2
TGTGCCAGTAGTACTGTTCCGGGACAGGGGTCTTCCGGGGAGCTGTTTTTT
CASSTVPGQGSSGELFF
>.|TRBV4-3|TRBD1|TRBJ1-4
TGCGCCAGCAGCCAAGCGACAGGGTTTAATGAAAAACTGTTTTTT
CASSQATGFNEKLFF
>.|TRBV19|.|TRBJ2-2
TGTGCCAGTAGTGGTACAGTAACCACCGGGGAGCTGTTTTTT
CASSGTVTTGELFF
>.|TRBV25-1|.|TRBJ2-4
TGTGCCAGCAGTGAATCGAAGTTTAGGGGTCTCTCGAACATTCAGTACTTC
CASSESKFRGLSNIQYF
>.|TRBV11-2|.|TRBJ2-5
TGTGCCAGCAGCTTAGCAGGGGCAGAGACCCAGTACTTC
CASSLAGAETQYF
>few|TRBV6-4|.|TRBJ1-2
TGTGCCAGCAGTTCCGGGGGGGCCTATGGCTACACCTTC
CASSSGGAYGYTF
>.|TRBV13|.|TRBJ2-7
TGTGCCAGCAGCTTAGGCCTAGAGTGGTCCCACGAGCAGTACTTC
CASSLGLEWSHEQYF
>.|TRBV11-2|.|TRBJ1-1
TGTGCCAGCAGCTTATTTACCGGCACTGAAGCTTTCTTT
CASSLFTGTEAFF
>.|TRBV5-6|.|TRBJ2-7
TGTGCCAGCAGCGATAAAGTGGTCTACTCCTACGAGCAGTACTTC
CASSDKVVYSYEQYF
>once|TRBV30|TRBD1|TRBJ2-6
TGTGCCTGGAGTCGCAACAGGGGGCACCCGTCTGGGGCCAACGTCCTGACTTTC
CAWSRNRGHPSGANVLTF
>.|TRBV7-6|TRBD2|TRBJ2-7
TGTGCCAGCACCCCGACTAGCGGGCGCTCCTACGAGCAGTACTTC
CASTPTSGRSYEQYF
>.|TRBV6-6|TRBD2|TRBJ2-7
TGTGCCAGCAGAACCGGGACTAGCTCCTACGAGCAGTACTTC
CASRTGTSSYEQYF
>few|TRBV28|.|TRBJ1-2
TGTGCCAGCAGTTCCCCGCGACTCAAGAAAAACTATGGCTACACCTTC
CASSSPRLKKNYGYTF
>.|TRBV28|TRBD1|TRBJ2-3
TGTGCCAGCAGATCGGCCACCGGGACAGGGGGGCCGACGCAGTATTTT
CASRSATGTGGPTQYF
>.|TRBV28|TRBD1|TRBJ2-7
TGTGCCAGCAGTTCACCGGGACAGGACGCCTACGAGCAGTACTTC
CASSSPGQDAYEQYF
>.|TRBV4-3|TRBD1|TRBJ2-7
TGCGCCAGCAGCCAAGATACAGGGGATCTGGACGAGCAGTACTTC
CASSQDTGDLDEQYF
>.|TRBV6-6|TRBD1|TRBJ2-7
TGTGCCAGCAGTTTGCTCGGGACAGCCTACGAGCAGTACTTC
CASSLLGTAYEQYF
>medium-sized|TRBV7-9|.|TRBJ1-5
TGTGCCAGCAGCTTGGAGGGTTTGGGGCCCCAGCATTTT
CASSLEGLGPQHF
>once|TRBV7-2|.|TRBJ2-7
TGTGCCAGCAGCTTAGCGGCTAGCTACGAGCAGTACTTC
CASSLAASYEQYF
>.|TRBV28|TRBD1|TRBJ1-5
TGTGCCAGCAGTCCCCTTAGACAGGGTAGCAATCAGCCCCAGCATTTT
CASSPLRQGSNQPQHF
>.|TRBV7-2|.|TRBJ2-5
TGTGCCAGCAAGGGCGCGGGGGAGACCCAGTACTTC
CASKGAGETQYF
>.|TRBV4-2|TRBD2|TRBJ2-3
TGTGCCAGCAGCCTGGGACTAGCTTCAGATACGCAGTATTTT
CASSLGLASDTQYF
>.|TRBV4-3|TRBD1|TRBJ2-7
TGCGCCAGCAGCCAAAATCCTGACAGGGGAACCTACGAGCAGTACTTC
CASSQNPDRGTYEQYF
>.|TRBV7-8|TRBD2|TRBJ2-1
TGTGCCTCCTTAGCGGGAGGGCCACATGAGCAGTTCTTC
CASLAGGPHEQFF